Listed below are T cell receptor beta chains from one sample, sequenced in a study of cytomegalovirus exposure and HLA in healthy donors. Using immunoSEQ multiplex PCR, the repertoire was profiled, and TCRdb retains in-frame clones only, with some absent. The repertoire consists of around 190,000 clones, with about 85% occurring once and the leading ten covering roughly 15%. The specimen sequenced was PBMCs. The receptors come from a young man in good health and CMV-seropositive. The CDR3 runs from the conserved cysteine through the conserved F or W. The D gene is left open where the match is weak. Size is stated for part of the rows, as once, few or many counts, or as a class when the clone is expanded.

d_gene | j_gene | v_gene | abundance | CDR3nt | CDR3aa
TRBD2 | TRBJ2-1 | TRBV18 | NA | TGTGCCAGCTCTCTCGATAGCGGGATGGCCTACAATGAGCAGTTCTTC | CASSLDSGMAYNEQFF
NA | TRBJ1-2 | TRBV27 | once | TGTGCCAGCAGTTACCGAGGGGGGGGCTATGGCTACACCTTC | CASSYRGGGYGYTF
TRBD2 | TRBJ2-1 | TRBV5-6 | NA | TGTGCCAGCAGACCGGGACTAGCGGCCGCCCGGGGGCAGTTCTTC | CASRPGLAAARGQFF
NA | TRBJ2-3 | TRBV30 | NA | TGTGCCTGGAGTTTCACCGGAGATACGCAGTATTTT | CAWSFTGDTQYF
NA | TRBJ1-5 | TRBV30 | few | TGTGCCTGGAGTGGAGGGATGGACAATCAGCCCCAGCATTTT | CAWSGGMDNQPQHF
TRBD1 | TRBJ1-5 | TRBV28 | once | TGTGCCAGCAGTTCCCCCTGGACAGGGCCTAGCAATCAGCCCCAGCATTTT | CASSSPWTGPSNQPQHF
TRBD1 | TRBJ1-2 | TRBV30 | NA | TGTGCCTCGACCACAGGGGGCGATGGCTACACCTTC | CASTTGGDGYTF
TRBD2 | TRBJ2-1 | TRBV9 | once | TGTGCCAGCAGCCCCCGGACTAGCGAGAATGAGCAGTTCTTC | CASSPRTSENEQFF
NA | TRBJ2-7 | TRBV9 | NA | TGTGCCAGCAGCTCAGACGGGGGCTCCTACGAGCAGTACTTC | CASSSDGGSYEQYF
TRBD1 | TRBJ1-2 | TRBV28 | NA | TGTGCCAGCAGTCAACAGGGGGATTGGGGCTACACCTTC | CASSQQGDWGYTF
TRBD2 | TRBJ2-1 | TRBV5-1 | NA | TGCGCCAGCAGCCCGCCGACTAGCGGGAGAAGAAATGAGCAGTTCTTC | CASSPPTSGRRNEQFF
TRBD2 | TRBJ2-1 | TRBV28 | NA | TGTGCCAGCAGCCTAACGACCGGGAGGGCCGAAAATGAGCAGTTCTTC | CASSLTTGRAENEQFF
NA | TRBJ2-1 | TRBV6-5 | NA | TGTGCCAGCAGATCTCTTAATAAATACAATGAGCAGTTCTTC | CASRSLNKYNEQFF
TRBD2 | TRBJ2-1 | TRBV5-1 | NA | TGCGCCAGCAGCTTGGCCTCCTTACGACTAGCGGGAGCGCGCAATGAGCAGTTCTTC | CASSLASLRLAGARNEQFF
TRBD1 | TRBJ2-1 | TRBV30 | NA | TGTGCCTGGAACAGGGGGTCCGGCAATGAGCAGTTCTTC | CAWNRGSGNEQFF
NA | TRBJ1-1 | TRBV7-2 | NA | TGTGCCAGCAGCTTAGCGACAGTCACTGAAGCTTTCTTT | CASSLATVTEAFF
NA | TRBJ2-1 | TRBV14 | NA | TGTGCCAGCAGCCAAGATAAATGGTCGGGCTCCTACAATGAGCAGTTCTTC | CASSQDKWSGSYNEQFF
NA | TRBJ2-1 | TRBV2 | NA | TGTGCCAGCAGTGAAGTTACAGACAATGAGCAGTTCTTC | CASSEVTDNEQFF
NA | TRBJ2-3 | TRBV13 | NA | TGTGCCAGCAGCTTAAGGGGCACCAGCACAGATACGCAGTATTTT | CASSLRGTSTDTQYF
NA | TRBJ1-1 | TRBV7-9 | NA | TGTGCCAGCAGACTTCCTGAGGACACTGAAGCTTTCTTT | CASRLPEDTEAFF
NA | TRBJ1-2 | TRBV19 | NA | TGTGCCAGTAGTATAGCCCCCCCGGGGGACTATGGCTACACCTTC | CASSIAPPGDYGYTF
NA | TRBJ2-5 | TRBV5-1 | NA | TGCGCCAGCAGCTGGGACACCCATTTAGAGACCCAGTACTTC | CASSWDTHLETQYF
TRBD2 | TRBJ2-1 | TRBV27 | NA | TGTGCCAGCAGTTTGGGACTAGCGGGAGCCGATGAGCAGTTCTTC | CASSLGLAGADEQFF
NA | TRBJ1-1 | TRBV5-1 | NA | TGCGCCAGCAGCCTTGACAGTACTGAAGCTTTCTTT | CASSLDSTEAFF
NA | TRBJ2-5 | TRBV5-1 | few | TGCGCCAGCAGCTTGGCCGGGGGCCAAGAGACCCAGTACTTC | CASSLAGGQETQYF
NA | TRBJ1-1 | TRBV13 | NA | TGTGCCAGCAGCGGAGCCCTAACGATGAACACTGAAGCTTTCTTT | CASSGALTMNTEAFF
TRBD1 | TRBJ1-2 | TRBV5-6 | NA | TGTGCCACCAGTCCCGAGGGGGCGACTGGCTACACCTTC | CATSPEGATGYTF
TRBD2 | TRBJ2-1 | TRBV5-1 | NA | TGCGCCAGCAGCCCCTATACTAGCGGGGGTGACAATGAGCAGTTCTTC | CASSPYTSGGDNEQFF
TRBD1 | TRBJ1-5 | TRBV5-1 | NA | TGCGCCAGCAGCTTGGGAGGGGGCCCTCCGAAGACCCAGCATTTT | CASSLGGGPPKTQHF
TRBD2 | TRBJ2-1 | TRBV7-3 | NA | TGTGCCAGCAGCTTAATGGCTAGCGGGGGGGCTTGGAATGAGCAGTTCTTC | CASSLMASGGAWNEQFF
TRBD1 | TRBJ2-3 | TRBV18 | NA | TGTGCCAGCTCGTACGACAGGGTAGATACGCAGTATTTT | CASSYDRVDTQYF
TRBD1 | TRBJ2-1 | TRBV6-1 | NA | TGTGCCAGCAGTGCTAGGACAGGTGGGTGGGCCAATGAGCAGTTCTTC | CASSARTGGWANEQFF
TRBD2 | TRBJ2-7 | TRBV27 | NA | TGTGCCAGCAGGTCCCTAGCGGGATTGTACGAGCAGTACTTC | CASRSLAGLYEQYF
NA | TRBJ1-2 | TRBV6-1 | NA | TGTGCCAGCATGGGACATGACTATGGCTACACCTTC | CASMGHDYGYTF
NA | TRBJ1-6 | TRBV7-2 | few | TGTGCCAGCAGCTTAGTCCAACCGGTTAATTCACCCCTCCACTTT | CASSLVQPVNSPLHF
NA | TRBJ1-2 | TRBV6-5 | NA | TGTGCCAGCAGCCCACTGGGGGCGGCCTATGGCTACACCTTC | CASSPLGAAYGYTF
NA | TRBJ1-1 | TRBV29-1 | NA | TGCAGCGTTGTAGGACAGTGGGGCACTGAAGCTTTCTTT | CSVVGQWGTEAFF
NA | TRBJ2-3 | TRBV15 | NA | TGTGCCACCACTAGAGTCGGTGAAGATACGCAGTATTTT | CATTRVGEDTQYF
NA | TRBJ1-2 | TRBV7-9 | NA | TGTGCCAGCAGCCCAGGGGAGCTTAGGGGCTACACCTTC | CASSPGELRGYTF
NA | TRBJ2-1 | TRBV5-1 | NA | TGCGCCAGCAGCCCTCGGGAGCCCCCTTACAATGAGCAGTTCTTC | CASSPREPPYNEQFF
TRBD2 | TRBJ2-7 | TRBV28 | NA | TGTGCCAGCAGTTTCGACCCCGCGGGGGGGGGCCGCTACGAGCAGTACTTC | CASSFDPAGGGRYEQYF
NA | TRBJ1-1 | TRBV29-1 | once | TGCAGCGTTGATATCGGTACTGAAGCTTTCTTT | CSVDIGTEAFF
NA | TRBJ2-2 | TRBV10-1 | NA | TGCGCCAGCAGTGAGGGCAGGGCACCGAACACCGGGGAGCTGTTTTTT | CASSEGRAPNTGELFF
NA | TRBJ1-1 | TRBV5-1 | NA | TGCGCCAGCAGCGAATTACAGGGGAACACTGAAGCTTTCTTT | CASSELQGNTEAFF
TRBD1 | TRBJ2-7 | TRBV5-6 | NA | TGTGCCAGCAGCTTGGTATTTGGACAGGGGACAAACGAGCAGTACTTC | CASSLVFGQGTNEQYF
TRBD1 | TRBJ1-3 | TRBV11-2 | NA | TGTGCCAGCAGCGCCATACAGGGGGTTGGAAACACCATATATTTT | CASSAIQGVGNTIYF
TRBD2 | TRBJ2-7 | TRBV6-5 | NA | TGTGCCAGCGGAGCGGGAGAGGATTTCGAGCAGTACTTC | CASGAGEDFEQYF
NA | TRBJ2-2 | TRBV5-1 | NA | TGCGCCAGCAGCTTGGAGGCTGGCGTTAGCGCCGGGGAGCTGTTTTTT | CASSLEAGVSAGELFF
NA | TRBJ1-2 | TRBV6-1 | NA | TGTGCCAGCAGCCCTTTAAAATATGGCTACACCTTC | CASSPLKYGYTF
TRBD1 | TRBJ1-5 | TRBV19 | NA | TGTGCCAGTAGTATAGAGGGGACAGGCAATCAGCCCCAGCATTTT | CASSIEGTGNQPQHF
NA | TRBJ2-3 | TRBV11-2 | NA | TGTGCCAGCAGCTTCGGGACACTCCACACAGATACGCAGTATTTT | CASSFGTLHTDTQYF
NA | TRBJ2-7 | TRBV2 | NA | TGTGCCAGCAGGGGTTTCAGGGTACGGGCTGGGTACGAGCAGTACTTC | CASRGFRVRAGYEQYF
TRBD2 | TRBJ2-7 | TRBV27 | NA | TGTGCCAGCAGCGGGACTAGCGGGTCAAGGAGCTACGAGCAGTACTTC | CASSGTSGSRSYEQYF
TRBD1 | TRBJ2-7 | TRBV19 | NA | TGTGCCAGTAGTATCGCGGACAGGAACGAGCAGTACTTC | CASSIADRNEQYF
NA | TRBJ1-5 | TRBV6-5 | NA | TGTGCCAGCAGTCCCCAGGGGTTCACGCCCCAGCATTTT | CASSPQGFTPQHF
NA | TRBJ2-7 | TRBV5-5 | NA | TGTGCCAGCAGCCTTCGGGAGCACTCCTACGAGCAGTACTTC | CASSLREHSYEQYF
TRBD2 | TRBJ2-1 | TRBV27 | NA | TGTGCCAGCAGTCCCCCTGGGACTAGCGGGAGTCTTGAGCAGTTCTTC | CASSPPGTSGSLEQFF
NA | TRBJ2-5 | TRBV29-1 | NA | TGCAGCGCCCGCCCCGGAGAAGAGACCCAGTACTTC | CSARPGEETQYF
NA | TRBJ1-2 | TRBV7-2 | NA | TGTGCCAGCAGCTTAATTCAGGGAAGCGGCTACACCTTC | CASSLIQGSGYTF